The T cell receptor beta chain described here comes from a study of blood T cell repertoires in COVID-19. The wider study: The study drew acute and convalescent COVID-19 samples from the United States, Italy and Spain. T cells, B-cell-depleted T cells, or PBMCs provided the cDNA or gDNA that served as material.

Germline lookup yields CDR1 SGHAT and CDR2 FQNNGV. With 5 bases removed from V and 6 bases from J, the gap between germline ends came to 14 bases. This CDR3 has 13 amino acids. Original data processing: From reference gene primer amplification, estimates of nucleated cell counts were derived. TCRdb keeps only in-frame clones here, not all; method: immunoSEQ multiplex PCR. D and trimming were read from the DNA, whereas the V and J calls and clone size are those reported in that table. The sample holds around 130,000 clones, roughly three quarters seen once. The TCR originated in a human donor in a cohort sampled during active COVID-19. The gene calls are TRBV11-2 and TRBJ2-7; D may be TRBD1 (6 bases). The sample taken for sequencing was peripheral blood. DNA for the CDR3: TGTGCCAGCAGCCTACAGGGTTACGCCGAGCAGTACTTC. It is translated as CASSLQGYAEQYF.